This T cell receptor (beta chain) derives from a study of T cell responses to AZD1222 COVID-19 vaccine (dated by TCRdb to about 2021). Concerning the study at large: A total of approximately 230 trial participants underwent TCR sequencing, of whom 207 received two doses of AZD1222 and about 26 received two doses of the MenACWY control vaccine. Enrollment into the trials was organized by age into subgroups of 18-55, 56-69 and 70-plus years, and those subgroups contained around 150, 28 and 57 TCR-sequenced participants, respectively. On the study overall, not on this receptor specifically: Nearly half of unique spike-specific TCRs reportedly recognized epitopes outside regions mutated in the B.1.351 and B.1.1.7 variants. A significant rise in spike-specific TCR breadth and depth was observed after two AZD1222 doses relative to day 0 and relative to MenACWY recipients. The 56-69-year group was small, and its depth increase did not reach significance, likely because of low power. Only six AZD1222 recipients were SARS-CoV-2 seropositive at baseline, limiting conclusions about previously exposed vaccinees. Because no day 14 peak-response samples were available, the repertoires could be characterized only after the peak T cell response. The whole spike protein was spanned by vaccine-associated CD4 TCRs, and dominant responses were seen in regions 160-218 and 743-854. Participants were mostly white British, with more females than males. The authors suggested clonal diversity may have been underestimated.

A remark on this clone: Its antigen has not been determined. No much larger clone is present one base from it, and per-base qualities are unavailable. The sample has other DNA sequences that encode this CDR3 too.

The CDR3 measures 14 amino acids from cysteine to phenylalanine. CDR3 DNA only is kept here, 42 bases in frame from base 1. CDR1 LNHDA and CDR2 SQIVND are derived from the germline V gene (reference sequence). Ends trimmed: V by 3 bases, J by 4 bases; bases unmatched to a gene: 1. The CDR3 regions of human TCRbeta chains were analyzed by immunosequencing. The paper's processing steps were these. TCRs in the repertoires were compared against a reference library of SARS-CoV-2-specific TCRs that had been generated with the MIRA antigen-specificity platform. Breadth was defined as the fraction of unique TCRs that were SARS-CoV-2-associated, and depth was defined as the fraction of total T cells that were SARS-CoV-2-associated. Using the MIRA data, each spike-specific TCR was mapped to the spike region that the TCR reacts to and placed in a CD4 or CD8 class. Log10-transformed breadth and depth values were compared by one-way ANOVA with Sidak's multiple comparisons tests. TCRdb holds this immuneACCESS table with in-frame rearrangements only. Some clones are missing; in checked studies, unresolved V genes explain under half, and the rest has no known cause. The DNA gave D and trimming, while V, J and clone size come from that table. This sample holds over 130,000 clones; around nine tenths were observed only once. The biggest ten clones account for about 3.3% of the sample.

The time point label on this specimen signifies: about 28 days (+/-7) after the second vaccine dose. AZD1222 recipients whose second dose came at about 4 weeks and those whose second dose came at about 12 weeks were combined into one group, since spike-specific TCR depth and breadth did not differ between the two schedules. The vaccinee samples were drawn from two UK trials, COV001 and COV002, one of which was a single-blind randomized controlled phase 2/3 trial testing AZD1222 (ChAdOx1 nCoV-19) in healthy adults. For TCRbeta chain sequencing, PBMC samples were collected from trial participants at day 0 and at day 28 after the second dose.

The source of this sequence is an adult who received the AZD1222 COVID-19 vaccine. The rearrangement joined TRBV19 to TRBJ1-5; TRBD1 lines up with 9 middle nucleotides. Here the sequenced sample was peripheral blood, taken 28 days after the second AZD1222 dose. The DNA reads TGTGCCAGTAGTATCGGGACAGGGAATCAGCCCCAGCATTTT. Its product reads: CASSIGTGNQPQHF.